This T cell receptor (beta chain) stems from a study of blood T cell repertoires in COVID-19. Study at large: Researchers got acute and convalescent COVID-19 samples from the United States, Italy and Spain. T cells, B-cell-depleted T cells, or PBMCs supplied cDNA or gDNA.

Germline V gives CDR1 KGHDR, CDR2 SFDVKD. The CDR3 contains 15 residues. Trimming removed 7 bases from V and 2 bases from J; junction bases left unmatched: 5. Authors' analysis steps: The authors estimated nucleated cell counts from reference gene primer amplification. Data came from immunoSEQ multiplex PCR; TCRdb stores just in-frame clones and leaves some out. The V and J calls and clone size were taken over from that table, and D and trimming were inferred from the DNA. The sample holds about 40,000 clones, approximately 80% seen once. Sequenced sample: peripheral blood. The gene calls are TRBV24-1 and TRBJ2-5; 11 nucleotides match TRBD1. The sequence came from a woman aged 60-70 years with acute or convalescent COVID-19. The CDR3 DNA sequence: TGTGCCACCAGCCTCGGACAGGGGGCACAAGAGACCCAGTACTTC. Translated, it gives CATSLGQGAQETQYF.